The 24 T cell receptor beta chains presented below share a single source sample, sequenced in a study of blood T cell repertoires in COVID-19. The data were produced by immunoSEQ multiplex PCR, yet TCRdb's version contains in-frame clones alone and is incomplete. The sample records under 250,000 clones, around four fifths being singletons. Sequenced material: peripheral blood. The source is a man aged 45-60 years with active or convalescent COVID-19.

The CDR3 reads CARRRGGGGDGYTF. The CDR3 nucleotides read TGTGCCCGCCGCCGAGGGGGGGGAGGGGATGGCTACACCTTC. The chain recombines TRBV6-5 with TRBJ1-2; possibly TRBD1 for D (6 bases). This CDR3 region has 14 residues. Trimming removed 11 bases at V and 6 bases at J, with 22 bases between. The germline gives CDR1 MNHEY, CDR2 SVGAGI.

V is TRBV2 and J is TRBJ2-3; 9 positions agree with TRBD1. CDR1 SNHLY and CDR2 FYNNEI come from the germline V gene. CDR3 length equals 15 residues. The J segment lost 6 bases and the V segment lost 7 bases, leaving 11 bases of the junction unmatched. CDR3 region: CASNYYRGQGDTQYF. The CDR3 bases are TGTGCCAGCAATTATTACAGGGGGCAGGGGGATACGCAGTATTTT.

The genes are TRBV12-3 or TRBV12-4 and TRBJ1-1; D not certain. The CDR3 spans 13 residues. V gave up 3 bases and J gave up 4 bases, with 9 bases separating them. The CDR3 DNA reads as TGTGCCAGCAGTTTTCGGCGACTCACTGAAGCTTTCTTT. It encodes CASSFRRLTEAFF.

The chain is built from TRBV18 and TRBJ1-1; possibly TRBD1 for D (6 bases). This CDR3 has 15 amino acids. V lost 3 bases and J lost 5, with 16 bases in between. Germline CDR1 and CDR2: KGHSH and LQKENI. The CDR3 nucleotides are TGTGCCAGCTCACCCCGGGACAAACTCGGGACTGAAGCTTTCTTT. It yields the protein CASSPRDKLGTEAFF. The full variable domain, its missing parts supplied by reference TRBV18 and TRBJ1-1, is NAGVMQNPRHLVRRRGQEARLRCSPMKGHSHVYWYRQLPEEGLKFMVYLQKENIIDESGMPKERFSAEFPKEGPSILRIQQVVRGDSAAYFCASSPRDKLGTEAFFGQGTRLTVV.

The chain employs TRBV28 and TRBJ1-4; 8 nucleotides align to TRBD1. Germline CDR1 is MDHEN and CDR2 is SYDVKM. This CDR3 is 13 amino acids long. V lost 7 bases to trimming and J lost 8 bases; unmatched junction nucleotides: 6. CDR3 residues: CASITGGLEKLFF. CDR3 nucleotide sequence: TGTGCCAGCATCACAGGGGGTTTGGAAAAACTGTTTTTT. Looking up the rest from reference TRBV28 and TRBJ1-4 gives the full variable domain: DVKVTQSSRYLVKRTGEKVFLECVQDMDHENMFWYRQDPGLGLRLIYFSYDVKMKEKGDIPEGYSVSREKKERFSLILESASTNQTSMYLCASITGGLEKLFFGSGTQLSVL.

This chain links TRBV5-1 with TRBJ2-3; D is perhaps TRBD2 (6 bases). Trimming left V 5 bases short and J 5 bases short, with 6 bases between. The length of the CDR3 is 11 residues. The V gene's germline CDR1 is SGHRS and CDR2 YFSETQ. CDR3 sequence (DNA): TGCGCCAGCAGGGAGGGAGATACGCAGTATTTT. It is translated as CASREGDTQYF.

This chain connects TRBV7-2 to TRBJ2-3; D is perhaps TRBD1 (5 bases). V was pared by 5 bases and J by 1 base, with 16 bases between. This CDR3 has 16 residues. Per germline, CDR1 SGHTA and CDR2 FQGNSA. The CDR3 reads CASSPREAPRTDTQYF. The CDR3 nucleotides are TGTGCCAGCAGCCCCAGGGAAGCTCCCCGCACAGATACGCAGTATTTT.

The rearrangement uses TRBV6-5 and TRBJ1-2; TRBD1 might be the D (5 bases). The V end lost 6 bases, the J end lost 4 bases, and 12 bases lay between the germline ends. Germline V gene lookup returns CDR1 MNHEY and CDR2 SVGAGI. This CDR3 region has 13 residues. The CDR3 loop is CASSNRGSYGYTF. The DNA of the CDR3 is TGTGCCAGCAGCAATCGGGGGAGCTATGGCTACACCTTC.

The chain is built from TRBV7-3 and TRBJ2-2; 8 nucleotides agree with TRBD1. The germline V gene has CDR1 SGHTA and CDR2 FQGTGA. This CDR3 comprises 17 residues. Germline trimming cut 5 bases from V and 6 bases from J; bases unmatched to any gene: 14. CDR3 DNA sequence: TGTGCCAGCAGCCGGGGTAGGACAGGGCAAGTGGCCGGGGAGCTGTTTTTT. Its translation: CASSRGRTGQVAGELFF.

The chain's CDR3 is CASRPGFQGYLYGYTF. For the CDR3, the DNA is TGCGCCAGCCGACCGGGGTTCCAGGGGTACCTTTATGGCTACACCTTC. This sequence joins TRBV5-1 and TRBJ1-2; D is perhaps TRBD1 (6 bases). This CDR3 spans 16 amino acids. Trimming pared 7 bases from V and 5 bases from J, leaving 24 bases between. The V gene's germline CDR1 is SGHRS and CDR2 YFSETQ.

The CDR3 DNA is TGTGCCAGCAGCGTGGACAGCTTAGGGAACACTGAAGCTTTCTTT. It yields the protein CASSVDSLGNTEAFF. The chain recombines TRBV7-2 with TRBJ1-1; D may be TRBD1 (6 bases). Trimming pared 5 bases from V and 1 base from J, leaving 14 bases between. The CDR3 has 15 amino acids. Germline lookup yields CDR1 SGHTA and CDR2 FQGNSA.

This chain joins TRBV6-4 and TRBJ2-2; 13 positions agree with TRBD2. Germline CDR1 and CDR2: MRHNA and SNTAGT. J lost 3 bases, V lost 5 bases, and 6 bases had no gene match. The CDR3 sequence is 17 residues long. CDR3 residues: CASSRTSGSPDTGELFF. The DNA of the CDR3 is TGTGCCAGCAGTCGGACTAGCGGGAGTCCAGACACCGGGGAGCTGTTTTTT.

The chain carries TRBV18 and TRBJ1-1, with TRBD1 identical over 7 bases. This CDR3 comprises 15 residues. The V and J ends lost 2 bases and 1 base, in that order; junction bases with no gene match: 4. Germline CDR1 reads KGHSH; CDR2 reads LQKENI. The CDR3 here is CASSPLGQWNTEAFF. DNA of the CDR3: TGTGCCAGCTCACCATTGGGACAGTGGAACACTGAAGCTTTCTTT.

The count of this clone is one. The V and J genes are TRBV29-1 and TRBJ1-2; D is unclear. Trimming left V 6 bases short and J 0 bases short, with 5 bases between. CDR1 and CDR2 (germline): SQVTM, ANQGSEA. CDR3 length: 11 residues. CDR3 protein: CSVGANYGYTF. The CDR3 nucleotides are TGCAGCGTCGGGGCTAACTATGGCTACACCTTC.

This clone has a single count. The gene calls are TRBV4-1 and TRBJ1-2; tentative D call: TRBD1 (5 bases). Germline CDR1 reads MGHRA; CDR2 reads YSYEKL. CDR3 length: 15 residues. With 1 base removed from V and 4 bases from J, the gap between germline ends came to 13 bases. This chain's CDR3 is CASSQGGLTVYGYTF. DNA for the CDR3: TGCGCCAGCAGCCAAGGGGGCCTGACGGTCTATGGCTACACCTTC.

The rearrangement uses TRBV27 and TRBJ1-2; tentatively, D is TRBD1 (6 bases). V lost 4 bases and J lost 8, with 14 bases in between. CDR1 MNHEY and CDR2 SMNVEV come from the germline V gene (reference sequence). This CDR3 is built from 13 residues. CDR3 nucleotides: TGTGCCAGCAGTTCCCGACAGGATCGGGGCTACACCTTC. Translation gives CASSSRQDRGYTF.

About this clone itself: At one boundary the junction diverges from the germline segment, which might be a read error. The V and J genes are TRBV12-3 or TRBV12-4 and TRBJ1-1; D is perhaps TRBD1 (5 bases). The CDR3 runs to 11 residues. The CDR3 loop reads CASSLGSGLVF. DNA of the CDR3: TGTGCCAGCAGTTTAGGTTCAGGGCTGGTCTTT.

This chain connects TRBV18 to TRBJ2-7; 10 nucleotides align to TRBD1. J was trimmed by 0 bases and V by 6 bases; bases with no gene match: 5. CDR3 length equals 15 residues. Germline CDR1 reads KGHSH; CDR2 reads LQKENI. CDR3 coding DNA: TGTGCCAGCTCCCCAGGACAGGGGGGCTCCTACGAGCAGTACTTC. Translating it yields CASSPGQGGSYEQYF. Supplemented by reference TRBV18 and TRBJ2-7, the full variable domain reads NAGVMQNPRHLVRRRGQEARLRCSPMKGHSHVYWYRQLPEEGLKFMVYLQKENIIDESGMPKERFSAEFPKEGPSILRIQQVVRGDSAAYFCASSPGQGGSYEQYFGPGTRLTVT.

This chain connects TRBV7-2 to TRBJ2-2, with D possibly TRBD1 on 5 matching bases. The germline V gene has CDR1 SGHTA and CDR2 FQGNSA. V lost 3 bases, J lost 2 bases, and 10 bases lay in between. This CDR3 has 15 amino acids. The CDR3 sequence is CASSFVRVNTGELFF. In DNA form, the CDR3 reads TGTGCCAGCAGCTTTGTCAGGGTTAACACCGGGGAGCTGTTTTTT.

V and J are TRBV28 and TRBJ1-2; 8 nucleotides match TRBD1. The junction had 10 bases not matched to a gene; V was cut back by 2 bases and J by 5 bases. CDR3 length: 16 amino acids. Germline V gene data show CDR1 as MDHEN and CDR2 as SYDVKM. The DNA for the CDR3 is TGTGCCAGCAGTTTACAGGGGGCTCCCGTTTTATATGGCTACACCTTC. Amino acid sequence: CASSLQGAPVLYGYTF.

The chain links TRBV27 to TRBJ2-7; no firm D call. Germline V gene lookup returns CDR1 MNHEY and CDR2 SMNVEV (reference sequence). The CDR3 loop spans 11 amino acids. The germline V and J ends were trimmed by 7 bases and 1 base, with 5 bases remaining between them. This CDR3 is CASTVSYEQYF. CDR3 sequence (DNA): TGTGCCAGCACCGTATCCTACGAGCAGTACTTC.

There are a few counts of this clone. The chain employs TRBV7-2 and TRBJ2-1; D is possibly TRBD2 (6 bases). The CDR3 sequence is 15 residues long. Trimming shortened V by 3 bases and J by 1 base, and 10 bases separated the two germline ends. CDR1 and CDR2 from the germline V gene are SGHTA and FQGNSA. The CDR3 DNA reads as TGTGCCAGCAGCTTGGGCGGGGTTTCCTACAATGAGCAGTTCTTC. Encoded protein: CASSLGGVSYNEQFF.

The chain links TRBV9 to TRBJ2-2, with TRBD1 identical over 11 bases. Unmatched junction bases numbered 4, after V lost 0 bases and J lost 3 bases. Germline V gives CDR1 SGDLS, CDR2 YYNGEE. This CDR3 is 17 amino acids long. Here the CDR3 DNA reads TGTGCCAGCAGCGTAGATTGGACAGGGGGCCACACCGGGGAGCTGTTTTTT. It codes for CASSVDWTGGHTGELFF.

The V and J genes are TRBV7-9 and TRBJ1-2; D may be TRBD1 (5 bases). CDR3 length: 16 amino acids. Germline V CDR1 and CDR2: SEHNR, FQNEAQ (reference sequence). Trimming left V 5 bases short and J 0 bases short, with 16 bases between. The CDR3 protein is CASSLIQETANYGYTF. Here the CDR3 DNA reads TGTGCCAGCAGCCTAATTCAAGAGACAGCTAACTATGGCTACACCTTC. Complete variable domain (other parts from reference TRBV7-9 and TRBJ1-2): DTGVSQNPRHKITKRGQNVTFRCDPISEHNRLYWYRQTLGQGPEFLTYFQNEAQLEKSRLLSDRFSAERPKGSFSTLEIQRTEQGDSAMYLCASSLIQETANYGYTFGSGTRLTVV.